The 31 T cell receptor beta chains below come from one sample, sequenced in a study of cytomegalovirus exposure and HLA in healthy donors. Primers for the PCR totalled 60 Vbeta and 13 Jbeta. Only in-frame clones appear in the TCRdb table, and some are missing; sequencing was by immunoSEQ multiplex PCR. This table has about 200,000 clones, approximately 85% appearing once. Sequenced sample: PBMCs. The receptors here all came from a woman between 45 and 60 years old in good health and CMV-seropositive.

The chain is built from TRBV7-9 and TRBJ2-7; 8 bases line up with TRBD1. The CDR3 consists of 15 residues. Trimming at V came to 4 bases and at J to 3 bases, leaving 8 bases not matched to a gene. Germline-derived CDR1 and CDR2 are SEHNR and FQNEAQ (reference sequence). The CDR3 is CASSSSGQARYEQYF. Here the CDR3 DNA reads TGTGCCAGCAGCTCATCGGGACAGGCCCGCTACGAGCAGTACTTC.

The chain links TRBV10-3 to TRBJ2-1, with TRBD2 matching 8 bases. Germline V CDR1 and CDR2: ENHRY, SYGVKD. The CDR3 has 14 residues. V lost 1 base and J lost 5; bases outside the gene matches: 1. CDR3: CAISELAGHNEQFF. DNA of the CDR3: TGTGCCATCAGTGAGTTAGCGGGACACAATGAGCAGTTCTTC.

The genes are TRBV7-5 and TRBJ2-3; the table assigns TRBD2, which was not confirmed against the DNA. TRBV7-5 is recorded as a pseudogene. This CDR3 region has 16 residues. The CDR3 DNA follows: TGTGTCAGAGGGGCCCCCCGGGGGGGCCCCACAGATACGCAGTATTTT. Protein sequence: CVRGAPRGGPTDTQYF.

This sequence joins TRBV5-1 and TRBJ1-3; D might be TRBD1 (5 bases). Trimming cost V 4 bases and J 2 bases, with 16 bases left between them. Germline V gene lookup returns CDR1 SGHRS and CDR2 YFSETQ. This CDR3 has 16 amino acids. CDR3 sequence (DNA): TGCGCCAGCAGCCCCGCGGGGGAAGGAGCTGGAAACACCATATATTTT. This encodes CASSPAGEGAGNTIYF.

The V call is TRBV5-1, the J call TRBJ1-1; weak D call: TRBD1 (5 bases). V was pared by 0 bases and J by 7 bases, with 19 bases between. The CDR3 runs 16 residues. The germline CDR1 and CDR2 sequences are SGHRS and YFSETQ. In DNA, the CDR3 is TGCGCCAGCAGCTTGGATTTGGGGGGGTATTCGGGTGAAGCTTTCTTT. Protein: CASSLDLGGYSGEAFF.

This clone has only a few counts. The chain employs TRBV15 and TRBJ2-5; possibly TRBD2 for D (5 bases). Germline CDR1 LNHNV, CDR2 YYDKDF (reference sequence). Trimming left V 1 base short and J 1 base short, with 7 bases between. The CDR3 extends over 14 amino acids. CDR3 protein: CATSRGSAQETQYF. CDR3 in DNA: TGTGCCACCAGCAGAGGTAGCGCCCAAGAGACCCAGTACTTC.

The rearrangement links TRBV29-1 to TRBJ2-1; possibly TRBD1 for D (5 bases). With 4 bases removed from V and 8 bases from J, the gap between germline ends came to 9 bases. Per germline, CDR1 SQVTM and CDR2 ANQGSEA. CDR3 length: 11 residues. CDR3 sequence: CSVGRAYEQFF. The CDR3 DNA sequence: TGCAGCGTTGGCAGGGCCTATGAGCAGTTCTTC.

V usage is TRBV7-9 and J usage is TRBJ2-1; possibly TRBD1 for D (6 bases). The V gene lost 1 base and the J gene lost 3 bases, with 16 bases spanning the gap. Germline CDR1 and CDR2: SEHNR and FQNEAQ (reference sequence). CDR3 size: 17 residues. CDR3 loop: CASSLGPQDSRYNEQFF. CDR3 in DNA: TGTGCCAGCAGCTTAGGCCCTCAGGACAGTCGCTACAATGAGCAGTTCTTC.

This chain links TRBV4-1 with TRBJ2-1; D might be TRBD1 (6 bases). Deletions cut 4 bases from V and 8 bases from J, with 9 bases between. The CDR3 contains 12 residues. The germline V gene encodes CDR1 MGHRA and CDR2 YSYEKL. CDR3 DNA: TGCGCCAGCAGCCCACAGGGCGATGAGCAGTTCTTC. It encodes CASSPQGDEQFF.

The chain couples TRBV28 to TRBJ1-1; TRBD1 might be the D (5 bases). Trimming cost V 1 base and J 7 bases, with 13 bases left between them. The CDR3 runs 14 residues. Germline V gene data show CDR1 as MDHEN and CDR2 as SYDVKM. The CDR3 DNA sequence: TGTGCCAGCAGTTTATCACGCCAGGGTGATGAAGCTTTCTTT. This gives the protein CASSLSRQGDEAFF.

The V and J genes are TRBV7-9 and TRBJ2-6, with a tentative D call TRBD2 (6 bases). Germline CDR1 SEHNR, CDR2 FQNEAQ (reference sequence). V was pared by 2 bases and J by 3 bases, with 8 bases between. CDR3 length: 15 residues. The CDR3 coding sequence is TGTGCCAGCAGCTTATTGGGGGGTGGGGCCAACGTCCTGACTTTC. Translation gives CASSLLGGGANVLTF.

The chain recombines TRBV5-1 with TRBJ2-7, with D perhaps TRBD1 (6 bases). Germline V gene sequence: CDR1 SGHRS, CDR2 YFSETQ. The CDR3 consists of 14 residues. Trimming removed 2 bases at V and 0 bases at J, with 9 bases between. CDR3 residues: CASSLRQDSYEQYF. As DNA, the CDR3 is TGCGCCAGCAGCTTAAGACAGGACTCCTACGAGCAGTACTTC. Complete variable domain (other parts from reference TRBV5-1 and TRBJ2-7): KAGVTQTPRYLIKTRGQQVTLSCSPISGHRSVSWYQQTPGQGLQFLFEYFSETQRNKGNFPGRFSGRQFSNSRSEMNVSTLELGDSALYLCASSLRQDSYEQYFGPGTRLTVT.

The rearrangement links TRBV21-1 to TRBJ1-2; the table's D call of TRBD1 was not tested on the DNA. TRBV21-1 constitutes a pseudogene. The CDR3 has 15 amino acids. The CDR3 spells CASSKGINRASSYTF. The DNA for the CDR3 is TGTGCCAGCAGCAAAGGGATAAACAGGGCTTCGAGCTACACCTTC.

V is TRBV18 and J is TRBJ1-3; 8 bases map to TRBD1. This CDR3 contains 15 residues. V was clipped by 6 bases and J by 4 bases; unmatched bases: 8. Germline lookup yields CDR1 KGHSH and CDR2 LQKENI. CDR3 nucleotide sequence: TGTGCCAGCTCCCCCCTGACAGGGGAAGGAAACACCATATATTTT. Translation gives CASSPLTGEGNTIYF.

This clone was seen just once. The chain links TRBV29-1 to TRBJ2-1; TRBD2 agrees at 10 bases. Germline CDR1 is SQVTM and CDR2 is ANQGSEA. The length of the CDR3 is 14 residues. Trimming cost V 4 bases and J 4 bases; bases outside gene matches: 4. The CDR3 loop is CSVAASGGYNEQFF. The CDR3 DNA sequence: TGCAGCGTTGCTGCTAGCGGGGGATACAATGAGCAGTTCTTC.

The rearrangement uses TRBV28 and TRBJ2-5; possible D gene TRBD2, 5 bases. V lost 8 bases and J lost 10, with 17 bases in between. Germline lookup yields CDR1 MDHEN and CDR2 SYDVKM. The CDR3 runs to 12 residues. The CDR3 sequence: CASLGRGRSQYF. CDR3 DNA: TGTGCCAGCTTGGGTCGGGGTCGGAGCCAGTACTTC.

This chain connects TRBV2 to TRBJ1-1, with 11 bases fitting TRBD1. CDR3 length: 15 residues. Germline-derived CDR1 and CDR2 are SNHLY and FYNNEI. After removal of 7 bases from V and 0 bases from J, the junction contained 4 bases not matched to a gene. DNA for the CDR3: TGTGCCAGCAAGAGGACAGGGGGCATGAACACTGAAGCTTTCTTT. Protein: CASKRTGGMNTEAFF.

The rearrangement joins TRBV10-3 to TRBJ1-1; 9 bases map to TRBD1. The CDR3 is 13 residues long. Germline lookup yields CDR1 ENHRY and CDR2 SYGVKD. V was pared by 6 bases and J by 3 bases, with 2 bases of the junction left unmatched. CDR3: CAIRDRGDTEAFF. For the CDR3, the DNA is TGTGCCATCAGGGACAGGGGTGACACTGAAGCTTTCTTT.

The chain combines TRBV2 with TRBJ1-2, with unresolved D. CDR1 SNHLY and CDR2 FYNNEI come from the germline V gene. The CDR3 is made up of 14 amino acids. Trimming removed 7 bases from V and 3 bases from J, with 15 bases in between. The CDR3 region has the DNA TGTGCCAGCACCAAGGAGGGATTTGACTATGGCTACACCTTC. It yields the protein CASTKEGFDYGYTF.

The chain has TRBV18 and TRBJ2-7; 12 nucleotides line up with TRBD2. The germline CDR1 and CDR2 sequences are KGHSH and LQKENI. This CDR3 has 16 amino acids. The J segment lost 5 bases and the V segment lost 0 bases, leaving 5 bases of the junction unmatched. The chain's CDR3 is CASSPPLAGGVNEQYF. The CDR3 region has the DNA TGTGCCAGCTCACCACCCCTAGCGGGAGGGGTTAACGAGCAGTACTTC.

For the CDR3, the DNA is TGTGCCATCAGTTATCTCAGGGGATCTGGGGCCAACGTCCTGACTTTC. Translated: CAISYLRGSGANVLTF. The rearrangement joins TRBV10-3 to TRBJ2-6; a possible D gene is TRBD1 (6 bases). The germline V gene encodes CDR1 ENHRY and CDR2 SYGVKD. With 5 bases removed from V and 1 base from J, the gap between germline ends came to 12 bases. The CDR3 has 16 amino acids.

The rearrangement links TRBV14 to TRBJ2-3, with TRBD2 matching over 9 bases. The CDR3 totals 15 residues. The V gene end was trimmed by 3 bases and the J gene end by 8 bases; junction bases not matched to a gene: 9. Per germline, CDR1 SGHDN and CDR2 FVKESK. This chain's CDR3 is CASSQRGGLAVTQYF. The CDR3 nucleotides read TGTGCCAGCAGCCAGCGGGGGGGCCTGGCGGTTACGCAGTATTTT.

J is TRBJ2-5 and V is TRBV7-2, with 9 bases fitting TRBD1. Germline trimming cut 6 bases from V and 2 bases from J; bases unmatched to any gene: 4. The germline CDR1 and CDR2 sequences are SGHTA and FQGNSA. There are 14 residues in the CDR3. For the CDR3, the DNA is TGTGCCAGCAGGGGACAGGGTAGTCAAGAGACCCAGTACTTC. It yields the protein CASRGQGSQETQYF.

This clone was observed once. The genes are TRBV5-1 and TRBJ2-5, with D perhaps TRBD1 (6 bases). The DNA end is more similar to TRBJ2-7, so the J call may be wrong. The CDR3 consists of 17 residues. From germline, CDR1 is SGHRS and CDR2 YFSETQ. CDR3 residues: CASSLAPRGRLSYEQYF. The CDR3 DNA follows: TGCGCCAGCAGCTTGGCCCCCAGGGGCAGGCTCTCCTACGAGCAGTACTTC.

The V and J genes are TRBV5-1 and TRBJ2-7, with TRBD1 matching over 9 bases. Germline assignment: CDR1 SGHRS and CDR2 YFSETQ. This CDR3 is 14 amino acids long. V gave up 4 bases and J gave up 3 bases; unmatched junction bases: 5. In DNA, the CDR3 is TGCGCCAGCAGCCGGGACAGGGCGATCTACGAGCAGTACTTC. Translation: CASSRDRAIYEQYF.

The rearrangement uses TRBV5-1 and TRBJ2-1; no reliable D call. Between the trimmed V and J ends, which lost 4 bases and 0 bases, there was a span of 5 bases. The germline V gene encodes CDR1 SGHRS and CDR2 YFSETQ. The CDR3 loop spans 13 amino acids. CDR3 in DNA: TGCGCCAGCAGCCCTCCCTCCTACAATGAGCAGTTCTTC. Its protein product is CASSPPSYNEQFF.

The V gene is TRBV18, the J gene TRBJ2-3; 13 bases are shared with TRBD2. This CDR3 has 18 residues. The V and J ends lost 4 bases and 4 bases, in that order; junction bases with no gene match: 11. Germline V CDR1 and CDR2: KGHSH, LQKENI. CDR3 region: CASSLGLAGDVFPDTQYF. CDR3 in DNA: TGTGCCAGCTCACTCGGACTAGCGGGGGACGTTTTCCCAGATACGCAGTATTTT. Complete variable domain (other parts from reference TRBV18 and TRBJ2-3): NAGVMQNPRHLVRRRGQEARLRCSPMKGHSHVYWYRQLPEEGLKFMVYLQKENIIDESGMPKERFSAEFPKEGPSILRIQQVVRGDSAAYFCASSLGLAGDVFPDTQYFGPGTRLTVL.

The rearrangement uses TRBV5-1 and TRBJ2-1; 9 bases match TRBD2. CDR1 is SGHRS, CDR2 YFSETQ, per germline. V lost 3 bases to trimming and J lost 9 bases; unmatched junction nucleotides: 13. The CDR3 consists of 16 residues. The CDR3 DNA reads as TGCGCCAGCAGCTCGAGGGGTAGCGGGGGCTATGGTGAGCAGTTCTTC. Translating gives CASSSRGSGGYGEQFF.

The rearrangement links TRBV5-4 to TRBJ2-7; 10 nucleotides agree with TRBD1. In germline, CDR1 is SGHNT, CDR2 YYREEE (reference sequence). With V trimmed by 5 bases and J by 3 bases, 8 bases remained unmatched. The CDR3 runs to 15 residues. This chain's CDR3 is CASSPPGQGRYEQYF. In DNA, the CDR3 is TGTGCCAGCAGTCCGCCGGGACAGGGGCGCTACGAGCAGTACTTC.

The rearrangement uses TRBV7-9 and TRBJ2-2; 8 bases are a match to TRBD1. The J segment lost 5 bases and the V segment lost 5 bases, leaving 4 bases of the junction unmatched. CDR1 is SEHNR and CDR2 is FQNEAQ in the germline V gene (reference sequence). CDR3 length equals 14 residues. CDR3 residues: CASSPQGVTGELFF. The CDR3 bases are TGTGCCAGCAGCCCACAGGGGGTGACCGGGGAGCTGTTTTTT. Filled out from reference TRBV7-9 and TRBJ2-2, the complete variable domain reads DTGVSQNPRHKITKRGQNVTFRCDPISEHNRLYWYRQTLGQGPEFLTYFQNEAQLEKSRLLSDRFSAERPKGSFSTLEIQRTEQGDSAMYLCASSPQGVTGELFFGEGSRLTVL.

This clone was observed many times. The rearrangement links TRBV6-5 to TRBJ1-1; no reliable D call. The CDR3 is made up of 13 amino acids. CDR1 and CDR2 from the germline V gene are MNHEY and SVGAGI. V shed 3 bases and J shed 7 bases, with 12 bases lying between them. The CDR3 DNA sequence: TGTGCCAGCAGTTATGGAGGGAGGAATGAAGCTTTCTTT. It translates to CASSYGGRNEAFF.